These 11 T cell receptor beta chains were all obtained from the same sample, sequenced in a study of Ad26.COV2.S vaccination and SARS-CoV-2 variants. Profiled with immunoSEQ multiplex PCR; TCRdb holds only in-frame clones, not every one. This sample has 300,000 to 500,000 clones, with about 88% found just once. The treatment denotes: some 19 received Ad26.COV2.S at low or high dose, single or two shots; five or six received placebo; per-sample allocation not given. Collection of the samples took place on day 63 after the first injection of vaccine or placebo. This specimen was peripheral blood, taken in a trial of Ad26.COV2.S vaccine versus placebo. The receptors shown here come from a person aged 18-65 years who received the Ad26.COV2.S COVID-19 vaccine or a placebo.

The genes are TRBV4-1 and TRBJ1-6; possibly TRBD1 for D (5 bases). V lost 2 bases to trimming and J lost 9 bases, with 17 bases between them. CDR3 length: 16 amino acids. The germline gives CDR1 MGHRA, CDR2 YSYEKL. CDR3 nucleotides: TGCGCCAGCAGCCAATCTCCGTCAGGGTTCGGTTCACCCCTCCACTTT. Translating gives CASSQSPSGFGSPLHF.

This clone was seen once. The gene calls are TRBV5-4 and TRBJ1-2; D gene uncertain. The CDR3 is 13 residues long. Trimming stripped 0 bases from V and 8 bases from J, with 11 bases between. The germline gives CDR1 SGHNT, CDR2 YYREEE (reference sequence). In nucleotides, the CDR3 is TGTGCCAGCAGCTTGGTTGGAGGGTACGGCTACACCTTC. Translation gives CASSLVGGYGYTF.

This chain connects TRBV3-1 (or the pseudogene TRBV3-2) to TRBJ2-3, with 12 bases identical to TRBD2. Germline V gene sequence: CDR1 LGHDT, CDR2 YNNKEL (reference sequence). The ends lost 4 bases at V and 2 bases at J; junction bases unmatched: 1. The CDR3 runs 15 residues. CDR3 bases: TGTGCCAGCAGCCGACTAGCGGGGGACACAGATACGCAGTATTTT. Residues: CASSRLAGDTDTQYF.

This clone has just one count. This chain joins TRBV14 and TRBJ1-2; TRBD1 agrees at 9 bases. The CDR3 covers 15 residues. V lost 4 bases and J lost 4; bases outside the gene matches: 7. The germline CDR1 and CDR2 sequences are SGHDN and FVKESK. CDR3 DNA sequence: TGTGCCAGCAGCCGACATGAGACAGGGGGCTATGGCTACACCTTC. Translated: CASSRHETGGYGYTF.

The J gene is TRBJ1-1, the V gene TRBV7-9; 9 bases are shared with TRBD1. The germline gives CDR1 SEHNR, CDR2 FQNEAQ (reference sequence). V lost 5 bases and J lost 8; bases outside the gene matches: 12. The CDR3 is 15 residues long. In DNA, the CDR3 is TGTGCCAGCAGCACCCGACCGGGACAGGGACTCGAAGCTTTCTTT. It is translated as CASSTRPGQGLEAFF.

This chain joins TRBV4-2 and TRBJ2-1; D perhaps matches TRBD2 (7 bases). CDR1 LGHNA and CDR2 YNFKEQ come from the germline V gene. The CDR3 is 19 residues long. Trimming took 8 bases from V and 1 from J, leaving 27 bases between them. CDR3 nucleotide sequence: TGTGCCAGCGGCCCCCCAGGGGAGGGGGGCCGAGCTTCCTACAATGAGCAGTTCTTC. This encodes CASGPPGEGGRASYNEQFF.

The table lists this clone with a count of one. This chain's CDR3 is CASSLSGPGNTIYF. For the CDR3, the DNA is TGTGCCAGCAGCTTGAGCGGGCCCGGAAACACCATATATTTT. The chain links TRBV5-4 to TRBJ1-3; D gene ambiguous. Between the trimmed V and J ends, which lost 1 base and 4 bases, there was a span of 9 bases. The CDR3 is 14 residues long. Germline V gene data show CDR1 as SGHNT and CDR2 as YYREEE (reference sequence). Drawing the rest from reference TRBV5-4 and TRBJ1-3, the complete variable domain is ETGVTQSPTHLIKTRGQQVTLRCSSQSGHNTVSWYQQALGQGPQFIFQYYREEENGRGNFPPRFSGLQFPNYSSELNVNALELDDSALYLCASSLSGPGNTIYFGEGSWLTVV.

The rearrangement joins TRBV27 to TRBJ2-1; D not resolved. This CDR3 comprises 13 residues. CDR1 is MNHEY, CDR2 SMNVEV, per germline (reference sequence). Trimming stripped 7 bases from V and 6 bases from J, with 13 bases between. CDR3 sequence: CASTARAGNEQFF. The CDR3 DNA is TGTGCCAGCACGGCTCGTGCCGGCAATGAGCAGTTCTTC.

V is TRBV14 and J is TRBJ1-2, with D uncertain. Trimming pared 4 bases from V and 0 bases from J, leaving 3 bases between. Germline CDR1 SGHDN, CDR2 FVKESK. This CDR3 has 12 residues. In DNA, the CDR3 is TGTGCCAGCAGCCCGTCTAACTATGGCTACACCTTC. Translating it yields CASSPSNYGYTF.

V gene TRBV27 combines with J gene TRBJ2-7, with D possibly TRBD1 on 5 matching bases. Germline V gene data show CDR1 as MNHEY and CDR2 as SMNVEV (reference sequence). The V end was cut by 3 bases, the J end by 0 bases, with 6 bases between. The CDR3 spans 13 residues. The CDR3 loop reads CASSLQGSYEQYF. DNA of the CDR3: TGTGCCAGCAGTTTGCAGGGCTCCTACGAGCAGTACTTC.

V is TRBV4-2 and J is TRBJ1-1; a weak D match, TRBD1 (6 bases). The CDR3 is 14 amino acids. Trimming pared 1 base from V and 5 bases from J, leaving 11 bases between. Germline CDR1 LGHNA, CDR2 YNFKEQ. CDR3: CASSQGGGWTEAFF. CDR3 coding DNA: TGTGCCAGCAGCCAAGGAGGGGGTTGGACTGAAGCTTTCTTT.